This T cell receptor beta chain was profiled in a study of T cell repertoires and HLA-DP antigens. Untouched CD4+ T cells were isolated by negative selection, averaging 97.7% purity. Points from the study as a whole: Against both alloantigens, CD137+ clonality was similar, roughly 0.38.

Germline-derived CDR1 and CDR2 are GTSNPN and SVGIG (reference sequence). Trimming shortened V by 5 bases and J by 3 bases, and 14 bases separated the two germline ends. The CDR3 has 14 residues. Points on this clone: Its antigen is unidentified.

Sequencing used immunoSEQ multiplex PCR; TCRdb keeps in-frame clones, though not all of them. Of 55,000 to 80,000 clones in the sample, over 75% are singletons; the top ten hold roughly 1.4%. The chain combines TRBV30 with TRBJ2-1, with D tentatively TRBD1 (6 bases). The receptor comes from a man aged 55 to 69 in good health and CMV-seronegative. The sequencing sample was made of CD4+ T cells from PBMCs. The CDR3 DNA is TGTGCCTGGGGGGACCAGGGGCTCTACAATGAGCAGTTCTTC. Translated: CAWGDQGLYNEQFF. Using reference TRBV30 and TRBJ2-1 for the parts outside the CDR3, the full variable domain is SQTIHQWPATLVQPVGSPLSLECTVEGTSNPNLYWYRQAAGRGLQLLFYSVGIGQISSEVPQNLSASRPQDRQFILSSKKLLLSDSGFYLCAWGDQGLYNEQFFGPGTRLTVL.